These 27 T cell receptor beta chains were all obtained from the same sample, sequenced in a study of T cell responses to AZD1222 COVID-19 vaccine (dated by TCRdb to the early 2020s). The time point label of this sample denotes: baseline before first vaccination. The library relied on the immunoSEQ multiplex PCR assay. Sourced from immuneACCESS, this table was stored by TCRdb with only in-frame sequences that have V and J called. A share of the clones is absent; for the studies checked, an unresolved V gene accounts for under half, and the remainder has no known explanation. In this sample the table shows about 150,000 clones, roughly nine tenths of which occur a single time. The top ten clones comprise about 1.6% of the sample. The starting material was peripheral blood, obtained on day 0 of AZD1222 vaccination. The receptors here all came from an adult in good health.

The rearrangement joins TRBV27 to TRBJ1-6, with 8 bases that match TRBD1. CDR1 is MNHEY and CDR2 is SMNVEV in the germline V gene (reference sequence). Trimming cost V 4 bases and J 3 bases; bases outside gene matches: 8. This CDR3 is built from 17 residues. This CDR3 reads CASSSARGTGYNSPLHF. The CDR3 DNA reads TGTGCCAGCAGTTCTGCCCGAGGGACAGGCTATAATTCACCCCTCCACTTT.

V and J are TRBV5-1 and TRBJ1-5; a weak D match, TRBD1 (5 bases). The germline V gene encodes CDR1 SGHRS and CDR2 YFSETQ. The CDR3 has 15 amino acids. Trimming shortened V by 4 bases and J by 7 bases, and 18 bases separated the two germline ends. The CDR3 loop reads CASSPMGEKAQPQHF. As DNA, the CDR3 is TGCGCCAGCAGCCCGATGGGGGAAAAAGCCCAGCCCCAGCATTTT.

V usage is TRBV6-5 and J usage is TRBJ1-5; D is perhaps TRBD1 (5 bases). The V end was cut by 6 bases, the J end by 0 bases, with 12 bases between. The CDR3 length is 15 residues. CDR1 and CDR2 (germline): MNHEY, SVGAGI. CDR3 nucleotides: TGTGCCAGCAGGCAAGAGGGGTATAGCAATCAGCCCCAGCATTTT. Translating it yields CASRQEGYSNQPQHF.

The chain has TRBV29-1 and TRBJ1-2; D is uncertain. CDR1 and CDR2 from the germline V gene are SQVTM and ANQGSEA. V was shortened by 4 bases and J by 3 bases, with 6 bases between the two germline ends. CDR3 size: 11 residues. CDR3 DNA sequence: TGCAGCGTTGGGCCAGACTATGGCTACACCTTC. Residues: CSVGPDYGYTF.

The chain is built from TRBV15 and TRBJ1-5; a weak D match, TRBD1 (5 bases). V dropped 0 bases and J dropped 0 bases, with 18 bases sitting between them. Germline-derived CDR1 and CDR2 are LNHNV and YYDKDF (reference sequence). This CDR3 spans 19 amino acids. DNA for the CDR3: TGTGCCACCAGCAGAGATGCTGTGGGGGGACGGTATAGCAATCAGCCCCAGCATTTT. This translates into CATSRDAVGGRYSNQPQHF.

The V gene is TRBV27, the J gene TRBJ2-7, with TRBD2 as a possible D gene (6 bases). The CDR3 spans 14 residues. V gave up 5 bases and J gave up 0 bases, with 11 bases separating them. Per germline, CDR1 MNHEY and CDR2 SMNVEV (reference sequence). The CDR3 loop reads CASSPRGSSYEQYF. The CDR3 DNA sequence: TGTGCCAGCAGTCCGCGGGGAAGCTCCTACGAGCAGTACTTC.

The chain is built from TRBV30 and TRBJ1-2; TRBD1 is a possible D gene (6 bases). V shed 1 base and J shed 7 bases, with 13 bases lying between them. The CDR3 contains 13 residues. Per the germline V gene, CDR1 is GTSNPN and CDR2 is SVGIG (reference sequence). The CDR3 DNA is TGTGCCTGGAGTGGGCAGGGGCTGGGTGGCTACACCTTC. Protein sequence: CAWSGQGLGGYTF.

The count of this clone is one. V and J are TRBV2 and TRBJ2-1; TRBD2 is a possible D gene (5 bases). V was trimmed by 8 bases and J by 10 bases, leaving 21 bases between them. Per the germline V gene, CDR1 is SNHLY and CDR2 is FYNNEI. The CDR3 extends over 14 amino acids. The CDR3: CASSIGLPSDEQFF. The CDR3 DNA reads TGTGCCAGCTCAATAGGACTGCCTTCGGACGAGCAGTTCTTC.

The chain carries TRBV4-1 and TRBJ1-2; D may be TRBD1 (6 bases). This CDR3 is built from 17 residues. Trimming pared 3 bases from V and 7 bases from J, leaving 24 bases between. Per the germline V gene, CDR1 is MGHRA and CDR2 is YSYEKL. The DNA for the CDR3 is TGCGCCAGCAGCCATTATTGGGCCACACAGGGTGCAGGTGGCTACACCTTC. Protein product: CASSHYWATQGAGGYTF.

The CDR3 DNA is TGCGCCAGCAGCTTTAACGATCCTGGGGCCAACGTCCTGACTTTC. It yields the protein CASSFNDPGANVLTF. V usage is TRBV5-1 and J usage is TRBJ2-6, with unresolved D. The CDR3 has 15 residues. CDR1 and CDR2 from the germline V gene are SGHRS and YFSETQ. Deletions cut 2 bases from V and 2 bases from J, with 8 bases between.

V is TRBV25-1 and J is TRBJ2-1; D remains ambiguous. The length of the CDR3 is 15 residues. The V end lost 3 bases, the J end lost 5 bases, and 14 bases lay between the germline ends. Germline V gene sequence: CDR1 MGHDK, CDR2 SYGVNS. Here the CDR3 reads CASSDQKGLNNEQFF. In DNA, the CDR3 is TGTGCCAGCAGTGACCAGAAGGGCCTAAACAATGAGCAGTTCTTC.

The V gene is TRBV28, the J gene TRBJ1-2; tentatively, D is TRBD1 (6 bases). The CDR3 consists of 14 residues. CDR1 MDHEN and CDR2 SYDVKM come from the germline V gene. V dropped 5 bases and J dropped 7 bases, with 17 bases sitting between them. For the CDR3, the DNA is TGTGCCAGCAGTCTGGGGGGCAGGGGTGGTGGCTACACCTTC. Residues: CASSLGGRGGGYTF.

The chain has TRBV6-5 and TRBJ1-4; weak D call: TRBD1 (6 bases). Germline CDR1 MNHEY, CDR2 SVGAGI. This CDR3 comprises 14 residues. V shed 6 bases and J shed 7 bases, with 15 bases lying between them. The CDR3 region has the DNA TGTGCCAGCAGGAACAGGGCTGGGGGTGAAAAACTGTTTTTT. As protein: CASRNRAGGEKLFF.

This clone was seen a single time. The V and J genes are TRBV18 and TRBJ2-5, with D unresolved. The V end was cut by 2 bases, the J end by 2 bases, with 6 bases between. Germline-derived CDR1 and CDR2 are KGHSH and LQKENI. The CDR3 extends over 13 amino acids. The CDR3 DNA sequence: TGTGCCAGCTCACCAGCAGTTCAAGAGACCCAGTACTTC. It translates to CASSPAVQETQYF.

This clone was recorded once. V usage is TRBV24-1 and J usage is TRBJ1-1, with D perhaps TRBD1 (5 bases). V was shortened by 5 bases and J by 1 base, with 10 bases between the two germline ends. Germline V gives CDR1 KGHDR, CDR2 SFDVKD. The CDR3 consists of 14 residues. CDR3 bases: TGTGCCACCAGTGTTTCGGGGGAGAACACTGAAGCTTTCTTT. Its protein is CATSVSGENTEAFF.

This clone appeared once. This sequence joins TRBV11-3 and TRBJ1-5, with unresolved D. The CDR3 extends over 13 amino acids. The V end was cut by 6 bases, the J end by 1 base, with 7 bases between. Germline V CDR1 and CDR2: SGHNT, YENEEA. This chain's CDR3 is CASSPDSNQPQHF. For the CDR3, the DNA is TGTGCCAGCAGTCCGGACAGCAATCAGCCCCAGCATTTT.

The rearrangement joins TRBV5-1 to TRBJ2-1; the D gene is possibly TRBD2 (5 bases). Germline V gives CDR1 SGHRS, CDR2 YFSETQ. The V end lost 3 bases, the J end lost 0 bases, and 10 bases lay between the germline ends. The CDR3 runs 15 residues. CDR3 in amino acids: CASSSSGSSYNEQFF. CDR3 DNA: TGCGCCAGCAGCTCATCGGGAAGCTCCTACAATGAGCAGTTCTTC.

The chain is built from TRBV6-1 and TRBJ2-7; unclear D gene. Germline V CDR1 and CDR2: MNHNS, SASEGT. The V gene lost 1 base and the J gene lost 6 bases, with 7 bases spanning the gap. This CDR3 spans 12 amino acids. For the CDR3, the DNA is TGTGCCAGCAGTGAAGGATACGGCGAGCAGTACTTC. The encoded protein is CASSEGYGEQYF.

The rearrangement joins TRBV28 to TRBJ1-1; TRBD1 agrees at 9 bases. Germline V gives CDR1 MDHEN, CDR2 SYDVKM. After removal of 3 bases from V and 4 bases from J, the junction contained 0 bases not matched to a gene. This CDR3 is built from 13 residues. CDR3 loop: CASSLTGGTEAFF. The CDR3 DNA reads TGTGCCAGCAGTTTGACAGGGGGCACTGAAGCTTTCTTT.

This clone was recorded only once. The CDR3, as DNA: TGTGCCAGCAGTTACGTGGGCCAGGGGGCTTACGAGCAGTACTTC. It is translated as CASSYVGQGAYEQYF. The J gene is TRBJ2-7, the V gene TRBV6-5; 8 positions agree with TRBD1. V lost 2 bases to trimming and J lost 4 bases; unmatched junction nucleotides: 7. This CDR3 spans 15 amino acids. In germline, CDR1 is MNHEY, CDR2 SVGAGI.

This clone has only one observation. DNA of the CDR3: TGTGCCAGCAGCTTTACAGGGGGGAACGGCTACGAGCAGTACTTC. Protein: CASSFTGGNGYEQYF. This chain uses TRBV7-6 with TRBJ2-7, with TRBD1 matching 8 bases. In germline, CDR1 is SGHVS, CDR2 FNYEAQ. This CDR3 has 15 amino acids. V was clipped by 3 bases and J by 3 bases; unmatched bases: 7.

This chain links TRBV29-1 with TRBJ1-5; D uncertain. V was pared by 4 bases and J by 5 bases, with 9 bases between. Germline CDR1 and CDR2: SQVTM and ANQGSEA. This CDR3 is built from 12 residues. The DNA for the CDR3 is TGCAGCGTTGGGGAACAATATCAGCCCCAGCATTTT. Amino acid sequence: CSVGEQYQPQHF.

The rearrangement joins TRBV11-1 to TRBJ1-2, with 11 nucleotides matching TRBD1. The CDR3 is 15 amino acids. CDR1 SGHAT and CDR2 FQDESV come from the germline V gene (reference sequence). V shed 5 bases and J 6 bases; nucleotides not matched to a gene: 8. In DNA, the CDR3 is TGTGCCAGCAGCCCCCCCGGGACAGGGGGGAATGGCTACACCTTC. This gives the protein CASSPPGTGGNGYTF. Variable domain in full (rest from reference TRBV11-1 and TRBJ1-2): EAEVAQSPRYKITEKSQAVAFWCDPISGHATLYWYRQILGQGPELLVQFQDESVVDDSQLPKDRFSAERLKGVDSTLKIQPAELGDSAMYLCASSPPGTGGNGYTFGSGTRLTVV.

The chain uses TRBV5-1 and TRBJ1-2, with TRBD1 matching over 9 bases. Trimming at V came to 2 bases and at J to 2 bases, leaving 16 bases not matched to a gene. Germline CDR1 and CDR2: SGHRS and YFSETQ. This CDR3 spans 19 amino acids. The CDR3 nucleotides read TGCGCCAGCAGCTTATTACCGGGACAGGGTCATGTGGGAAACTATGGCTACACCTTC. It codes for CASSLLPGQGHVGNYGYTF.

The chain has TRBV21-1 and TRBJ2-1; no check of the table's D call, TRBD1, against the DNA was made. TRBV21-1 is tagged as a pseudogene. The CDR3 consists of 14 residues. For the CDR3, the DNA is TGTGCCAGCAGCATAACAGGGCCCTACAATGAGCAGTTCTTC. Translating it yields CASSITGPYNEQFF.

The gene calls are TRBV2 and TRBJ1-4, with unresolved D. V was cut by 6 bases and J by 0 bases, with 8 bases left in between. The V gene's germline CDR1 is SNHLY and CDR2 FYNNEI. This CDR3 contains 14 residues. Here the CDR3 reads CASSRLATNEKLFF. CDR3 sequence (DNA): TGTGCCAGCAGCCGACTCGCAACTAATGAAAAACTGTTTTTT.

The table lists this clone with a count of one. The chain recombines TRBV5-1 with TRBJ2-3, with D tentatively TRBD1 or TRBD2 (6 bases each). Trimming left V 4 bases short and J 0 bases short, with 15 bases between. The CDR3 totals 16 residues. From germline, CDR1 is SGHRS and CDR2 YFSETQ. CDR3 sequence: CASSPGGGTSTDTQYF. CDR3 coding DNA: TGCGCCAGCAGCCCCGGAGGGGGGACTAGCACAGATACGCAGTATTTT.